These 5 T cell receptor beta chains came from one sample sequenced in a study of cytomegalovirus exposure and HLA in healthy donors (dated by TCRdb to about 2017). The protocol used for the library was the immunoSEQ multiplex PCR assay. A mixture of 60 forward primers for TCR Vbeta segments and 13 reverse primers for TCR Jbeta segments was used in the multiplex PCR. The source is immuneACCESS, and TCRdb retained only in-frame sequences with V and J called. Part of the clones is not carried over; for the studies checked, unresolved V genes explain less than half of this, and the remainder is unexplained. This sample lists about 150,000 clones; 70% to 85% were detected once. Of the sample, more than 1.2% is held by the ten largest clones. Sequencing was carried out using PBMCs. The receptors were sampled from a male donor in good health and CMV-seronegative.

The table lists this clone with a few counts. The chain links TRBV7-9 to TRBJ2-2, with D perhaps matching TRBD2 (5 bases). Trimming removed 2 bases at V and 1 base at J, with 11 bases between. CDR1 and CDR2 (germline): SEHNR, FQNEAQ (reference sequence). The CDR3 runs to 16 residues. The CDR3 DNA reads TGTGCCAGCAGCTTATCTGACCGGGGGAACACCGGGGAGCTGTTTTTT. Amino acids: CASSLSDRGNTGELFF.

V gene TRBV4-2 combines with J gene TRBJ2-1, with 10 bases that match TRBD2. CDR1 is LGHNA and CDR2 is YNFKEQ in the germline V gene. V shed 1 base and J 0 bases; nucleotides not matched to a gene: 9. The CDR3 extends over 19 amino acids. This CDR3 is CASSQGGSGGSSSYNEQFF. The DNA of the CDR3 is TGTGCCAGCAGCCAAGGGGGTAGCGGGGGGTCGAGCTCCTACAATGAGCAGTTCTTC.

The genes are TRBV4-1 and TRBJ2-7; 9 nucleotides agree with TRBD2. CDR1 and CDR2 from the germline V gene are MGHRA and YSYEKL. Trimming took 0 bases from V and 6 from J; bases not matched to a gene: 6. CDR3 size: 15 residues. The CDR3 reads CASSQERLAVSEQYF. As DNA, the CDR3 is TGCGCCAGCAGCCAAGAGAGACTAGCGGTATCCGAGCAGTACTTC.

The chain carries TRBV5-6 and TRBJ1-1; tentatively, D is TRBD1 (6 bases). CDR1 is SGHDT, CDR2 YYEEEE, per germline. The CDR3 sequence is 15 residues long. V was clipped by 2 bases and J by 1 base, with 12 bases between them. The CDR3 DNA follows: TGTGCCAGCAGCTTAACAGGGAGAGGGAACACTGAAGCTTTCTTT. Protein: CASSLTGRGNTEAFF.

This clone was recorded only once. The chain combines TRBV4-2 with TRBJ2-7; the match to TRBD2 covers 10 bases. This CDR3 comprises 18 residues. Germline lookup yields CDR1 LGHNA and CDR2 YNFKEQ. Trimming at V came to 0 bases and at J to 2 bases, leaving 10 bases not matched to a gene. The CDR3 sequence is CASSQDRPSGSTAYEQYF. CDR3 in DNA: TGTGCCAGCAGCCAAGATCGGCCTAGCGGGAGTACGGCCTACGAGCAGTACTTC.